This TCR beta chain was found in a study of CD8 T cells in Susac syndrome. CDR3 length: 13 residues. Trimming cost V 3 bases and J 5 bases, with 10 bases left between them. The germline CDR1 and CDR2 sequences are MNHEY and SMNVEV (reference sequence). Random-hexamer reverse transcription was applied to roughly 0.5 to 1 ug RNA. A single record per CDR3 protein comes from TCRdb applying MiXCR to the immunoSEQ multiplex PCR reads. The sample has approximately 170,000 distinct CDR3 sequences; about 92% are singletons. Controls were healthy donors chosen to match patients in age and sex. CD8+ and CD4+ T cells were negatively isolated; TEMRA cells were FACS-enriched.

Sequencing input: CD4+ T cells from PBMCs. The genes are TRBV27 and TRBJ1-1; D unresolved. This TCR came from a human donor in good health. The CDR3 coding sequence is TGTGCCAGCAGTTTTAAGTCGGAGACTGAAGCTTTCTTT. This encodes CASSFKSETEAFF.